One and the same sample provided the 12 T cell receptor beta chains below, sequenced in a study of shared clonotypes between healthy human individuals. Cells designated naive CD8 were CD45RO-negative and were positively selected for CCR7, with terminally differentiated effector memory CD45RA+ cells excluded. Clones were read by immunoSEQ multiplex PCR, and TCRdb kept only the in-frame ones, dropping some. The sample has around 2.1 million clones, about 93% seen once. Sequencing input: naive CD8+ T cells from PBMCs. The receptors stem from a young man in good health. Some clones in this sample may be carry-over from other donors' samples.

The chain is built from TRBV5-6 and TRBJ2-2, with D possibly matching TRBD2 (6 bases). The length of the CDR3 is 16 residues. CDR1 is SGHDT and CDR2 is YYEEEE in the germline V gene. V was pared by 0 bases and J by 4 bases, with 13 bases between. The CDR3 DNA reads as TGTGCCAGCAGCTTGGCGGGGACGCGGGGCACCGGGGAGCTGTTTTTT. Amino acids: CASSLAGTRGTGELFF.

V gene TRBV15 combines with J gene TRBJ2-7; tentatively, D is TRBD1 or TRBD2 (6 bases each). Germline values: CDR1 LNHNV, CDR2 YYDKDF (reference sequence). CDR3 length: 14 residues. Deletions cut 3 bases from V and 5 bases from J, with 14 bases between. This CDR3 reads CATSRGGRDDEQYF. The CDR3 DNA follows: TGTGCCACCAGCAGGGGGGGCAGGGACGACGAGCAGTACTTC.

Only one count was recorded for this clone. This chain links TRBV14 with TRBJ2-7, with D unresolved. CDR3 size: 12 residues. Germline CDR1 reads SGHDN; CDR2 reads FVKESK. The V end lost 3 bases, the J end lost 7 bases, and 10 bases lay between the germline ends. CDR3 DNA: TGTGCCAGCAGCCAGGCAGGAGTAGAGCAGTACTTC. As protein: CASSQAGVEQYF.

This clone was seen once. The rearrangement joins TRBV2 to TRBJ2-5, with D perhaps assigned TRBD1 or TRBD2 (5 bases each). Trimming left V 8 bases short and J 0 bases short, with 13 bases between. The CDR3 has 14 amino acids. Germline V gene lookup returns CDR1 SNHLY and CDR2 FYNNEI. CDR3 coding DNA: TGTGCCAGCGGGGCCAGAGGGAACCAAGAGACCCAGTACTTC. Residues: CASGARGNQETQYF.

This clone showed up just once. V and J are TRBV27 and TRBJ2-5, with 7 bases fitting TRBD1. J gave up 5 bases and V 5 bases, and 14 bases lay outside the gene matches. Germline V gene sequence: CDR1 MNHEY, CDR2 SMNVEV (reference sequence). This CDR3 has 16 residues. As DNA, the CDR3 is TGTGCCAGCAGTCCCGCCGGTACAGGGGTTGAGGAGACCCAGTACTTC. It encodes CASSPAGTGVEETQYF.

V usage is TRBV7-9 and J usage is TRBJ2-3; the match to TRBD1 covers 9 bases. The V gene's germline CDR1 is SEHNR and CDR2 FQNEAQ (reference sequence). The CDR3 totals 14 residues. Losses at the gene ends were 7 bases for V and 1 base for J; bases not matched to a gene: 3. CDR3 protein: CASTNRGRTDTQYF. The CDR3 nucleotides read TGTGCCAGCACGAACAGGGGGCGCACAGATACGCAGTATTTT.

This clone was seen only once. The chain recombines TRBV5-1 with TRBJ2-7; the D gene is possibly TRBD2 (5 bases). Per germline, CDR1 SGHRS and CDR2 YFSETQ. V lost 0 bases, J lost 5 bases, and 18 bases lay in between. The CDR3 loop spans 16 amino acids. This chain's CDR3 is CASSLGGVVVFHEQYF. In nucleotides, the CDR3 is TGCGCCAGCAGCTTGGGGGGAGTGGTTGTCTTCCACGAGCAGTACTTC.

V usage is TRBV4-3 and J usage is TRBJ2-2; 9 nucleotides match TRBD2. Germline V gene lookup returns CDR1 LGHNA and CDR2 YSLEER. This CDR3 contains 16 residues. With 3 bases clipped from V and 3 bases from J, the junction kept 5 bases outside the gene matches. This chain's CDR3 is CASSQASGTYTGELFF. CDR3 nucleotides: TGCGCCAGCAGCCAGGCTAGCGGGACATACACCGGGGAGCTGTTTTTT.

The chain recombines TRBV29-1 with TRBJ2-5; no clear D. The J call is in doubt because the DNA end fits TRBJ2-7 better. The CDR3 extends over 11 amino acids. CDR1 and CDR2 from the germline V gene are SQVTM and ANQGSEA. The CDR3 DNA is TGCAGCGTTGTTCATGCGGCCGAGCAGTACTTC. The encoded protein is CSVVHAAEQYF.

Remarks on this clone: The same CDR3 also results from other DNA sequences found in this sample. The rearrangement uses TRBV5-5 and TRBJ1-1; 7 nucleotides line up with TRBD1. The CDR3 is 13 amino acids. CDR1 is SGHKS, CDR2 YYEKEE, per germline (reference sequence). Unmatched junction bases numbered 0, after V lost 0 bases and J lost 4 bases. CDR3 in DNA: TGTGCCAGCAGCTTGGACAGGGGCACTGAAGCTTTCTTT. Translation: CASSLDRGTEAFF. Looking up the rest from reference TRBV5-5 and TRBJ1-1 gives the full variable domain: DAGVTQSPTHLIKTRGQQVTLRCSPISGHKSVSWYQQVLGQGPQFIFQYYEKEERGRGNFPDRFSARQFPNYSSELNVNALLLGDSALYLCASSLDRGTEAFFGQGTRLTVV.

The chain employs TRBV11-2 and TRBJ2-1; the match to TRBD2 covers 10 bases. The V and J ends lost 5 bases and 10 bases, in that order; junction bases with no gene match: 14. The CDR3 consists of 16 residues. Germline CDR1 and CDR2: SGHAT and FQNNGV. The CDR3 spells CASSTVFSGRSSEQFF. The DNA of the CDR3 is TGTGCCAGCAGCACCGTTTTTAGCGGGAGGTCGAGCGAGCAGTTCTTC.

With regard to this clone: Other DNA sequences in the sample encode the same CDR3. The rearrangement joins TRBV11-2 to TRBJ2-3; D call uncertain. The CDR3 consists of 13 residues. With 4 bases removed from V and 0 bases from J, the gap between germline ends came to 5 bases. Germline assignment: CDR1 SGHAT and CDR2 FQNNGV. The CDR3 DNA reads as TGTGCCAGCAGCTCGGGCAGCACAGATACGCAGTATTTT. It codes for CASSSGSTDTQYF.